This T cell receptor beta chain was recorded in a study of blood T cell repertoires in COVID-19. Study in general: The samples span acute and convalescent COVID-19 from the United States, Italy and Spain.

The CDR3 contains 15 residues. Trimming shortened V by 3 bases and J by 2 bases, and 13 bases separated the two germline ends. Germline V gives CDR1 SGHNT, CDR2 YYREEE (reference sequence). TCRdb's table, derived via immunoSEQ multiplex PCR, lists solely in-frame clones and lacks some. The sample has under 150,000 clones, around 90% seen once. Sequenced input: peripheral blood. This clonotype was obtained from a woman aged 45-65 years with acute or convalescent COVID-19. The rearrangement links TRBV5-4 to TRBJ2-3; no definite D call. This CDR3 is CASSSSPEVTDTQYF. Written as DNA, the CDR3 is TGTGCCAGCAGCTCTTCTCCTGAGGTCACAGATACGCAGTATTTT.